The 8 T cell receptor beta chains reported below all come from one sample, sequenced in a study of blood T cell repertoires in COVID-19. The repertoire was sequenced with immunoSEQ multiplex PCR; TCRdb's copy has only in-frame clones and lacks some. The repertoire consists of 130,000 to 150,000 clones, with roughly 87% occurring once and the leading ten covering approximately 0.95%. Input material: peripheral blood. The receptors originated from a woman between 45 and 65 years old with acute or convalescent COVID-19.

The chain combines TRBV29-1 with TRBJ2-7, with D maybe TRBD2 (6 bases). This CDR3 has 10 amino acids. V was cut by 4 bases and J by 9 bases, with 10 bases left in between. Germline V gene data show CDR1 as SQVTM and CDR2 as ANQGSEA. The CDR3 here is CSVGDSRQYF. DNA for the CDR3: TGCAGCGTTGGGGACTCGAGGCAGTACTTC.

This clone occurred a few times. The chain employs TRBV3-1 (or the pseudogene TRBV3-2) and TRBJ1-1; the match to TRBD1 covers 9 bases. V shed 6 bases, J shed 5 bases, and the junction held 7 bases outside the gene matches. In germline, CDR1 is LGHDT, CDR2 YNNKEL (reference sequence). CDR3 length: 14 amino acids. CDR3 sequence (DNA): TGTGCCAGCAGACGGGGACAGGGAGGAACTGAAGCTTTCTTT. The encoded protein is CASRRGQGGTEAFF.

This chain connects TRBV13 to TRBJ2-1, with 11 bases identical to TRBD2. This CDR3 region has 17 residues. J was trimmed by 2 bases and V by 0 bases; bases with no gene match: 3. The germline V gene has CDR1 PRHDT and CDR2 FYEKMQ (reference sequence). This CDR3 is CASSLGSGRAAYNEQFF. The CDR3 DNA reads as TGTGCCAGCAGCTTAGGTAGCGGGAGGGCAGCCTACAATGAGCAGTTCTTC.

The V call is TRBV10-3, the J call TRBJ1-2; D perhaps matches TRBD1 (6 bases). Looked up from germline, CDR1 is ENHRY and CDR2 is SYGVKD. Between the trimmed V and J ends, which lost 6 bases and 3 bases, there was a span of 17 bases. This CDR3 comprises 15 residues. CDR3 sequence: CAIRLMTGRDYGYTF. CDR3 nucleotide sequence: TGTGCCATCAGACTCATGACAGGCCGGGACTATGGCTACACCTTC.

The J gene is TRBJ2-1, the V gene TRBV6-5; maybe TRBD1 (6 bases). Per germline, CDR1 MNHEY and CDR2 SVGAGI. With 7 bases removed from V and 0 bases from J, the gap between germline ends came to 10 bases. The CDR3 runs 14 residues. The CDR3 coding sequence is TGTGCCAGCAAAATGGACAGCTCCTACAATGAGCAGTTCTTC. Amino acid sequence: CASKMDSSYNEQFF.

This clone has just one count. The chain links TRBV19 to TRBJ1-5; 9 bases map to TRBD1. CDR1 and CDR2 (germline): LNHDA, SQIVND (reference sequence). The CDR3 is made up of 16 amino acids. V shed 6 bases and J 6 bases; nucleotides not matched to a gene: 12. The CDR3 sequence is CASSYRRDREAQPQHF. The CDR3 bases are TGTGCCAGTAGCTATCGCCGGGACAGGGAGGCTCAGCCCCAGCATTTT.

The chain employs TRBV19 and TRBJ2-7, with D unresolved. Germline values: CDR1 LNHDA, CDR2 SQIVND (reference sequence). This CDR3 is 11 amino acids long. Trimming removed 4 bases from V and 4 bases from J, with 5 bases in between. DNA for the CDR3: TGTGCCAGTAGTAGCGGTTACGAGCAGTACTTC. It yields the protein CASSSGYEQYF. Drawing the rest from reference TRBV19 and TRBJ2-7, the complete variable domain is DGGITQSPKYLFRKEGQNVTLSCEQNLNHDAMYWYRQDPGQGLRLIYYSQIVNDFQKGDIAEGYSVSREKKESFPLTVTSAQKNPTAFYLCASSSGYEQYFGPGTRLTVT.

The V gene is TRBV30, the J gene TRBJ1-2, with 8 bases fitting TRBD1. Germline V CDR1 and CDR2: GTSNPN, SVGIG (reference sequence). V was clipped by 2 bases and J by 6 bases; unmatched bases: 11. This CDR3 has 15 residues. CDR3 coding DNA: TGTGCCTGGAGTACCATCCCAGGGGGCCGTGATGGCTACACCTTC. Its protein product is CAWSTIPGGRDGYTF.